These 17 T cell receptor beta chains originate from one sample sequenced in a study of regulatory and conventional T cells in breast cancer. TCRdb reprocessed the PCR reads via MiXCR and lists one record per CDR3 protein. The sample includes over 15,000 distinct CDR3 sequences, 32% of them seen just once. Sequences were obtained from conventional T cells from blood. The receptor set was obtained from a female donor in good health.

The chain combines TRBV5-1 with TRBJ2-1; no clear D gene. Germline CDR1 is SGHRS and CDR2 is YFSETQ. Trimming cost V 4 bases and J 8 bases, with 16 bases left between them. This CDR3 is built from 14 residues. CDR3 protein: CASSLTTLGHEQFF. As DNA, the CDR3 is TGCGCCAGCAGCCTAACAACTCTAGGACATGAGCAGTTCTTC.

With respect to this clonotype: One end of the junction is discordant with germline, which a read error may explain. The V gene is TRBV3-1, the J gene TRBJ1-4; D remains unclear. Germline CDR1 and CDR2: LGHDT and YNNKEL (reference sequence). The CDR3 totals 14 residues. CDR3 in DNA: TGTGCCAGCAGCGACCCGCGGTCTAATGGAAAACTGTTTTTT. Translated: CASSDPRSNGKLFF.

The chain combines TRBV28 with TRBJ1-6; 8 nucleotides align to TRBD1. V lost 7 bases, J lost 15 bases, and 14 bases stayed unmatched. This CDR3 has 14 amino acids. CDR1 is MDHEN and CDR2 is SYDVKM in the germline V gene. The CDR3 DNA sequence: TGTGCCAGCAAGTCGCGGACAGGGATCTCGGTCCTCCACTTT. It specifies CASKSRTGISVLHF.

The gene calls are TRBV4-1 and TRBJ2-4, with a possible D match to TRBD2 (6 bases). The CDR3 loop spans 14 amino acids. V was shortened by 3 bases and J by 7 bases, with 13 bases between the two germline ends. In germline, CDR1 is MGHRA, CDR2 YSYEKL. In DNA form, the CDR3 reads TGCGCCAGCAGCCATCCCACGGAGGGGAACATTCAGTACTTC. Translation: CASSHPTEGNIQYF.

This clonotype qualifies as medium-sized. The rearrangement links TRBV6-5 to TRBJ1-2, with TRBD1 matching 12 bases. Trimming removed 2 bases from V and 3 bases from J; junction bases left unmatched: 7. The CDR3 runs 17 residues. Germline CDR1 reads MNHEY; CDR2 reads SVGAGI. The CDR3 DNA reads as TGTGCCAGCAGTTACGGGACAGGGGGCGGGAGATACTATGGCTACACCTTC. Its protein is CASSYGTGGGRYYGYTF.

This clonotype was seen only a few times. This chain uses TRBV7-2 with TRBJ1-2, with 7 bases matching TRBD1. The germline gives CDR1 SGHTA, CDR2 FQGNSA. The V segment lost 2 bases and the J segment 4 bases; nucleotides outside the gene matches: 19. The CDR3 runs 19 residues. In nucleotides, the CDR3 is TGTGCCAGCAGCTTATATGTGGATCCGCATAGGGGGCTCACCTATGGCTACACCTTC. It translates to CASSLYVDPHRGLTYGYTF.

Sample share makes this clonotype medium-sized. J is TRBJ2-2 and V is TRBV29-1; D gene unclear. Germline lookup yields CDR1 SQVTM and CDR2 ANQGSEA. Between the trimmed V and J ends, which lost 5 bases and 3 bases, there was a span of 4 bases. The CDR3 contains 11 residues. The CDR3 DNA reads TGCAGCGTTCGGGACACCGGGGAGCTGTTTTTT. This codes for CSVRDTGELFF.

Judged by abundance, this clonotype is medium-sized. The chain recombines TRBV12-3 or TRBV12-4 with TRBJ2-3; perhaps TRBD2 as D (5 bases). The CDR3 runs 14 residues. V was shortened by 1 base and J by 2 bases, with 7 bases between the two germline ends. Here the CDR3 reads CASSLEADTDTQYF. CDR3 DNA sequence: TGTGCCAGCAGTTTAGAAGCGGACACAGATACGCAGTATTTT.

Comment on this clonotype: Its ends do not fully match the called genes, so a read error is possible. In nucleotides, the CDR3 is TGTGCCGGCAGCTTAAACCCCGCAACTAATGAAAAACTGTTTTTT. Translating it yields CAGSLNPATNEKLFF. V and J are TRBV7-2 and TRBJ1-4; unclear D gene. Germline-derived CDR1 and CDR2 are SGHTA and FQGNSA. The CDR3 has 15 residues.

In regard to this clonotype: This may arise from a read error, as a much more abundant clone is one base away. The V and J genes are TRBV7-9 and TRBJ1-5, with D unresolved. The CDR3 extends over 13 amino acids. Germline V gene sequence: CDR1 SEHNR, CDR2 FQNEAQ (reference sequence). The CDR3 DNA is TGTGCCAGCGGCTTAGATCAAATGGGGCCCCAGCATTTT. Its protein product is CASGLDQMGPQHF.

The chain is built from TRBV4-1 and TRBJ2-1; either TRBD1 or TRBD2 may fit D (5 bases each). V lost 0 bases, J lost 3 bases, and 18 bases lay in between. This CDR3 is built from 18 residues. Per germline, CDR1 MGHRA and CDR2 YSYEKL. The CDR3 bases are TGCGCCAGCAGCCAAGATCCTCCGGGACCTAGGGACTACAATGAGCAGTTCTTC. Residues: CASSQDPPGPRDYNEQFF.

About this clonotype itself: One end of the junction is discordant with germline, which a read error may explain. The chain joins TRBV4-1 to TRBJ1-2; D may be TRBD1 (5 bases). The CDR3 is made up of 15 amino acids. CDR1 is MGHRA, CDR2 YSYEKL, per germline. The DNA for the CDR3 is TGCGCCAGCAGCCAAGGGGTCAGGGCTAAATATGGCTACACCTTC. Amino acids: CASSQGVRAKYGYTF.

Points on this clonotype: The junction differs from germline at one of its ends, possibly a read error. The chain carries TRBV7-9 and TRBJ2-1, with D maybe TRBD2 (6 bases). Germline loops: CDR1 SEHNR, CDR2 FQNEAQ (reference sequence). The CDR3 runs 18 residues. The CDR3: CASSILPGLGLGYNERFF. The CDR3 DNA follows: TGTGCCAGCAGCATACTCCCGGGACTCGGCTTGGGGTACAATGAGCGGTTCTTC. The full variable domain, completed using reference TRBV7-9 and TRBJ2-1, is DTGVSQNPRHKITKRGQNVTFRCDPISEHNRLYWYRQTLGQGPEFLTYFQNEAQLEKSRLLSDRFSAERPKGSFSTLEIQRTEQGDSAMYLCASSILPGLGLGYNERFFGPGTRLTVL.

V is TRBV20-1 and J is TRBJ2-1, with TRBD2 as a possible D gene (5 bases). Trimming pared 2 bases from V and 6 bases from J, leaving 23 bases between. The CDR3 sequence is 17 residues long. In germline, CDR1 is DFQATT, CDR2 SNEGSKA (reference sequence). The CDR3 protein is CSARSFRGLLDRNEQFF. The CDR3 nucleotides are TGCAGTGCTAGATCTTTTCGCGGGTTACTAGATCGCAATGAGCAGTTCTTC.

The rearrangement links TRBV20-1 to TRBJ2-5, with 9 bases matching TRBD1. The CDR3 is 14 amino acids. With 5 bases clipped from V and 3 bases from J, the junction kept 7 bases outside the gene matches. The germline V gene has CDR1 DFQATT and CDR2 SNEGSKA (reference sequence). CDR3 residues: CSACGQGREETQYF. CDR3 coding DNA: TGCAGTGCTTGCGGACAGGGGAGGGAAGAGACCCAGTACTTC.

Worth noting for this clonotype: Being one base from a much bigger clone, this may be a read error. This chain uses TRBV5-1 with TRBJ2-3; unclear D gene. The CDR3 totals 14 residues. Germline V gene sequence: CDR1 SGHRS, CDR2 YFSETQ. Here the CDR3 DNA reads TGCGCCAGCGGCTTGGCCAGGAGCACAGATACGCAGTATTTT. Protein sequence: CASGLARSTDTQYF.

The genes are TRBV10-3 and TRBJ2-3; 13 nucleotides match TRBD2. The germline V gene has CDR1 ENHRY and CDR2 SYGVKD. The CDR3 contains 13 residues. V shed 10 bases, J shed 7 bases, and the junction held 5 bases outside the gene matches. In DNA, the CDR3 is TGTGCCAGCGGACTAGCGGGAGCATATACGCAGTATTTT. As protein: CASGLAGAYTQYF.